The source of this T cell receptor (beta chain) is a study of blood T cell repertoires in COVID-19. At the level of the study: Donors in the United States, Italy and Spain gave samples during acute or convalescent COVID-19.

CDR3 length: 14 amino acids. Trimming took 1 base from V and 7 from J, leaving 12 bases between them. CDR1 is SGHDT and CDR2 is YYEEEE in the germline V gene. Sequencing used immunoSEQ multiplex PCR; TCRdb keeps in-frame clones, though not all of them. The sample lists tens of thousands of clones; about 80% were seen once. Sequencing was done on a sample of peripheral blood. The genes are TRBV5-6 and TRBJ1-3; D gene unclear. The source of this sequence is a man aged 50 to 59 with COVID-19, enrolled during active disease. In nucleotides, the CDR3 is TGTGCCAGCAGCTTGAGGTGGGCGGGGAACACCATATATTTT. Translating it yields CASSLRWAGNTIYF.